This T cell receptor beta chain was sequenced during a study of OX40 agonist ivuxolimab in advanced cancers. Study-wide context: At 65% to 85% male, the cohort had a mean age of approximately 64 years, ranging from roughly 23 to 80.

Some clones are missing from TCRdb's copy, which holds only in-frame ones; the method was immunoSEQ multiplex PCR. This sample yields about 62,000 clones, of which less than 85% are seen a single time; 4% belongs to the top ten. Germline CDR1 is SGHRS and CDR2 is YFSETQ. Trimming cost V 0 bases and J 5 bases, with 0 bases left between them. The length of the CDR3 is 12 residues. Comments on this clone: Its antigen is currently unknown.

On cycle 4 day 1 and cycle 7 day 1, as well as at baseline, blood was sampled. Study results and limitations: Clones of CD4+ and CD8+ blood T cells grew by week 6 at doses of 0.1 to 3.0 mg/kg. Low normalized T-cell clonal expansion was also seen in some nonresponders.

The gene calls are TRBV5-1 and TRBJ1-6; D is undetermined. Sample: CD4+ or CD8+ T cells sorted from blood, taken in a trial of the OX40 agonist ivuxolimab. The clonotype was recovered from an adult with an advanced solid tumor such as melanoma, head and neck, liver or kidney cancer. The CDR3 reads CASSLDNSPLHF. CDR3 in DNA: TGCGCCAGCAGCTTGGATAATTCACCCCTCCACTTT.